This T cell receptor (beta chain) was captured by sequencing in a study of CD8+CD57+ T cells in acquired aplastic anemia. This clonotype was recorded many times. CDR3 length: 15 amino acids. With V trimmed by 1 base and J by 6 bases, 6 bases remained unmatched. Germline V gene lookup returns CDR1 MGHDK and CDR2 SYGVNS. Whoever was chosen for sequencing had shown CD8+CD57+ cell expansion by flow cytometry. Profiling that covered TCR beta VDJ and CDR3 relied on genomic DNA as its template. TCRdb used MiXCR to reprocess the reads, holding one entry per CDR3 protein. The data contain approximately 150,000 distinct CDR3 sequences, roughly 45% of them singletons.

The sequencing sample was made of sorted CD4+, CD8+, or CD8+CD57+ T cells (not recorded which) from PBMCs. The sequence derives from a human donor with aplastic anemia. The chain joins TRBV25-1 to TRBJ2-4; 7 bases are shared with TRBD2. CDR3 loop: CASSESGGSGNIQYF. CDR3 sequence (DNA): TGTGCCAGCAGTGAATCCGGGGGGTCGGGAAACATTCAGTACTTC.